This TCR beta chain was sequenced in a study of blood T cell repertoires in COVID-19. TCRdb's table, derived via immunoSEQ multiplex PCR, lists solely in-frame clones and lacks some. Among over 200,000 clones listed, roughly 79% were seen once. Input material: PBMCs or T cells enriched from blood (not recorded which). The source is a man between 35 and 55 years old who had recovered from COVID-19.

CDR3 residues: CASSLQSQGADEQYF. CDR3 nucleotide sequence: TGTGCCAGCAGCTTACAAAGCCAGGGGGCGGACGAGCAGTACTTC. The V call is TRBV7-2, the J call TRBJ2-7; 8 nucleotides agree with TRBD1. After removal of 2 bases from V and 5 bases from J, the junction contained 8 bases not matched to a gene. Per the germline V gene, CDR1 is SGHTA and CDR2 is FQGNSA. The CDR3 has 15 amino acids.